Listed below are T cell receptor beta chains from one sample, sequenced in a study of blood T cell repertoires in COVID-19. Sequenced by immunoSEQ multiplex PCR; TCRdb stores in-frame clones only, minus some. Altogether about 200,000 clones are present, roughly nine tenths being singletons, with the ten largest covering roughly 6.7%. Sequenced material: peripheral blood. Receptor source: a man aged 35 to 55 with acute or convalescent COVID-19. The CDR3 runs from the conserved cysteine through the conserved F or W. D genes are given only for firm matches. Rows give clone size only sometimes, using once, few, many, or a class for an expanded clone.

v_call	d_call	clone_size	j_call	cdr3_aa	cdr3_nt
TRBV2	TRBD1	NA	TRBJ1-4	CASKLDRDGVIEKLFF	TGTGCCAGCAAATTGGACAGGGACGGCGTTATTGAAAAACTGTTTTTT
TRBV18	NA	NA	TRBJ2-3	CASSPLVRESAQYF	TGTGCCAGCTCACCCCTGGTACGCGAATCGGCGCAGTATTTT
TRBV7-6	TRBD1	once	TRBJ2-7	CASSHPGQGAHEQYF	TGTGCCAGCAGCCACCCGGGACAGGGGGCCCACGAGCAGTACTTC
TRBV7-6	NA	NA	TRBJ2-2	CASSWAGAAMGGELFF	TGTGCCAGCAGCTGGGCTGGGGCAGCAATGGGCGGGGAGCTGTTTTTT
TRBV19	NA	NA	TRBJ1-5	CASSIADEDSLYSNQPQHF	TGTGCCAGTAGTATCGCTGATGAGGACAGCCTCTATAGCAATCAGCCCCAGCATTTT
TRBV3-1/TRBV3-2	TRBD2	NA	TRBJ2-1	CASSLAGGVYNEQFF	TGTGCCAGCAGCTTAGCGGGGGGGGTCTACAATGAGCAGTTCTTC
TRBV18	NA	NA	TRBJ2-5	CASSPPGRYQETQYF	TGTGCCAGCTCACCACCGGGGCGGTACCAAGAGACCCAGTACTTC
TRBV12-3/TRBV12-4	TRBD1	NA	TRBJ1-2	CASSRDRNYGYTF	TGTGCCAGCAGCCGGGACAGGAACTATGGCTACACCTTC
TRBV7-2	NA	NA	TRBJ2-5	CATRLAGAETQYF	TGTGCCACCCGACTGGCGGGGGCAGAGACCCAGTACTTC
TRBV9	NA	once	TRBJ2-1	CASSLGGLPSYNEQFF	TGTGCCAGCAGCCTAGGCGGTCTCCCCTCCTACAATGAGCAGTTCTTC
TRBV15	NA	NA	TRBJ1-4	CATSRDIKDRRFF	TGTGCCACCAGCAGAGATATTAAGGACAGAAGGTTTTTT
TRBV15	NA	NA	TRBJ2-7	CATSRVDRSYEQYF	TGTGCCACCAGCAGAGTCGACAGATCCTACGAGCAGTACTTC
TRBV6-1	NA	NA	TRBJ1-2	CASSEAKLSAGYTF	TGTGCCAGCAGTGAAGCTAAGCTCTCAGCGGGCTACACCTTC
TRBV2	NA	NA	TRBJ2-1	CASSETGTPNNEQFF	TGTGCCAGCAGTGAAACCGGGACACCAAACAATGAGCAGTTCTTC
TRBV25-1	NA	once	TRBJ1-2	CASSETDTLVIYGYTF	TGTGCCAGCAGTGAGACGGACACGCTCGTTATCTATGGCTACACCTTC
TRBV27	TRBD1	NA	TRBJ2-3	CASSFATGVGTDTQYF	TGTGCCAGCAGTTTTGCGACAGGGGTGGGCACAGATACGCAGTATTTT
TRBV24-1	NA	NA	TRBJ2-7	CATSGQGLDEQYF	TGTGCCACCAGTGGGCAGGGTTTGGACGAGCAGTACTTC
TRBV7-2	TRBD2	once	TRBJ2-7	CASTPGTSGVNHYEQYF	TGTGCCAGCACCCCGGGGACTAGCGGGGTTAACCACTACGAGCAGTACTTC
TRBV15	NA	NA	TRBJ1-4	CATSGSGETNEKLFF	TGTGCCACCAGCGGCTCAGGGGAGACTAATGAAAAACTGTTTTTT
TRBV19	NA	NA	TRBJ1-1	CASSIDLGGLAEAFF	TGTGCCAGTAGTATAGACTTGGGGGGTCTGGCTGAAGCTTTCTTT
TRBV6-5	NA	NA	TRBJ2-3	CASRFSSDRTDTQYF	TGTGCCAGCAGATTTTCTAGCGACCGCACAGATACGCAGTATTTT
TRBV6-5	NA	NA	TRBJ1-1	CASSTEYEAFF	TGTGCCAGCAGTACAGAATATGAAGCTTTCTTT
TRBV7-2	NA	once	TRBJ1-6	CASSLRRYSPLHF	TGTGCCAGCAGCTTACGGAGGTATTCACCCCTCCACTTT
TRBV5-4	NA	NA	TRBJ1-2	CASTQGPNYGYTF	TGTGCCAGCACGCAGGGGCCCAACTATGGCTACACCTTC
TRBV5-1	NA	NA	TRBJ2-3	CASSLAGRGNTDTQYF	TGCGCCAGCAGCTTGGCGGGCAGGGGAAACACAGATACGCAGTATTTT
TRBV27	NA	NA	TRBJ1-1	CASSLRRTLEAFF	TGTGCCAGCAGTTTGAGGCGGACACTTGAAGCTTTCTTT
TRBV7-3	TRBD1	NA	TRBJ2-2	CASSTPPGQGANTGELFF	TGTGCCAGCAGCACCCCTCCGGGACAGGGGGCGAACACCGGGGAGCTGTTTTTT
TRBV5-5	TRBD1	NA	TRBJ1-2	CASSRDSGANYGYTF	TGTGCCAGCAGCCGGGACAGTGGGGCTAACTATGGCTACACCTTC
TRBV28	TRBD2	NA	TRBJ2-1	CASSLSRRGLAVRCEQFF	TGTGCCAGCAGTTTATCCCGTAGGGGACTAGCGGTAAGGTGTGAGCAGTTCTTC